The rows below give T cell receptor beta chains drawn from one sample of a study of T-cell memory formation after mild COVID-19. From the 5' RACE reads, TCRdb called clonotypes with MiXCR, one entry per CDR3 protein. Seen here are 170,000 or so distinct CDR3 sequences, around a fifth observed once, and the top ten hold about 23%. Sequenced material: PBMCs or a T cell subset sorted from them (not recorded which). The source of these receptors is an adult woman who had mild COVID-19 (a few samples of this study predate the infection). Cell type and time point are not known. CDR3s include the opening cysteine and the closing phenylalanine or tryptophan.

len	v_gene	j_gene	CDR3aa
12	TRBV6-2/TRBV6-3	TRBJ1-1	CASESGTQEAFF
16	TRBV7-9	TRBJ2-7	CASSTRTGGDSYEQYF
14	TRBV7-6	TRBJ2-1	CASSPQRGYNEQFF
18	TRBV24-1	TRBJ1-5	CATSDPMEGLSCSQPQHF
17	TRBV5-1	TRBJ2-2	CASSLDLYSGFTGELFF
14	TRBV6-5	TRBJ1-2	CASRGQGLHYGYTF
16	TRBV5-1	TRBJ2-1	CASSSKTGTSYNEQFF
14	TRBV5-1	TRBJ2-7	CASSAYGTAYEQYF
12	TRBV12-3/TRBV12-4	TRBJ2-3	CASSFSTDTQYF
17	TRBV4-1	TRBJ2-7	CASSRLPGATPSYEQYF
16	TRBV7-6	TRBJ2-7	CASSLAEGTGNYEQYF
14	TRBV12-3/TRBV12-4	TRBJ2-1	CASTSRGDYNEQFF
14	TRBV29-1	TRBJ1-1	CSVEDRVMNTEAFF
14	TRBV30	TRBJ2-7	CAWRVGQTAYEQYF
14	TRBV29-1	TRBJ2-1	CSVEKGQGRNEQFF
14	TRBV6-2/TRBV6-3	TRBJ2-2	CASSYSLWTGELFF
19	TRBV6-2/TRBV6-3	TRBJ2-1	CASSYSNPPAADSYNEQFF
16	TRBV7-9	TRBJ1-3	CASSLEGLSSGNTIYF
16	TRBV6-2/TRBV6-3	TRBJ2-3	CASSYSSGVSTDTQYF
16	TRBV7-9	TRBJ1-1	CASSFVPPGADTEAFF
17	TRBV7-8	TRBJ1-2	CASSLVSLGQINYGYTF
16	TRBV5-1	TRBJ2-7	CASSTSRREVSYEQYF
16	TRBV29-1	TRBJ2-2	CSIPAPSIANTGELFF
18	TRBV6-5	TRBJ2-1	CASSYYSPAGGRAGEQFF